The sample holds many counts of the clone carrying this T cell receptor beta chain. Its cognate antigen is unknown. The data belong to a study of response to subunit inactivated influenza vaccine. Findings and caveats of the study: Authors suggested that a seasonal influenza vaccination recruits few new T cells each time.

Trimming cost V 5 bases and J 0 bases, with 9 bases left between them. This CDR3 is built from 14 residues. The germline gives CDR1 SGHTA, CDR2 FQGNSA. Using its own MiXCR run on the RT-PCR reads, TCRdb lists one record per CDR3 protein. The profile shows over 450,000 distinct CDR3 sequences, under 15% of them singletons. Source: PBMCs from blood, taken roughly 6 weeks after vaccination. The chain links TRBV7-2 to TRBJ2-3, with D possibly being TRBD2 (5 bases). The clonotype comes from a man aged 45-60 years who received an inactivated influenza vaccine. CDR3 in DNA: TGTGCCAGCAGCCGAGGGCGGAGCACAGATACGCAGTATTTT. Protein: CASSRGRSTDTQYF.